Following are 10 T cell receptor beta chains from one sample sequenced in a study of blood T cells in healthy people across ages. Next came a second PCR, run for about 7 to 11 cycles, which used a sample-barcoded 5' primer along with a J-beta primer mix. TCRdb ran MiXCR on the 5' RACE reads and lists one entry per CDR3 protein. The data show hundreds of thousands of distinct CDR3 sequences, about 30% seen once. Sample: blood. Every receptor here comes from a woman of 80 years or more in good health.

This clonotype was seen once. A much more abundant neighbour one base away suggests this may be a read error. V and J are TRBV30 and TRBJ2-5; TRBD1 is a possible D gene (6 bases). Germline V gene data show CDR1 as GTSNPN and CDR2 as SVGIG (reference sequence). The CDR3 is 14 amino acids. The V and J ends lost 1 base and 11 bases respectively, with 20 bases between them. The CDR3 spells CAWSDRVRLYGQYF. The CDR3 nucleotides read TGTGCCTGGAGTGACAGGGTTCGCCTCTACGGGCAGTACTTC.

The chain has TRBV6-6 and TRBJ1-1; 9 bases map to TRBD1. The CDR3 covers 17 residues. The J segment lost 0 bases and the V segment lost 2 bases, leaving 7 bases of the junction unmatched. Germline-derived CDR1 and CDR2 are MNHNY and SVGAGI (reference sequence). The CDR3 bases are TGTGCCAGCAGTTACCCGCCGGGACAGGGATTGAACACTGAAGCTTTCTTT. Its translation: CASSYPPGQGLNTEAFF.

This clonotype was seen a handful of times. The chain recombines TRBV6-4 with TRBJ1-2, with a weak D call TRBD1 (5 bases). The V end lost 4 bases, the J end lost 4 bases, and 13 bases lay between the germline ends. The CDR3 length is 14 residues. Germline values: CDR1 MRHNA, CDR2 SNTAGT. The CDR3 is CASSGSDRCYGYTF. DNA for the CDR3: TGTGCCAGCAGTGGGTCCGACAGATGCTATGGCTACACCTTC.

This clonotype was counted many times. The V and J genes are TRBV20-1 and TRBJ2-5, with 10 bases lining up with TRBD2. The CDR3 is 15 residues long. Trimming removed 0 bases from V and 7 bases from J; junction bases left unmatched: 8. The germline V gene encodes CDR1 DFQATT and CDR2 SNEGSKA (reference sequence). The CDR3 reads CSAREPGLARGTQYF. The CDR3 coding sequence is TGCAGTGCTAGAGAACCGGGACTAGCGAGAGGGACCCAGTACTTC.

This clonotype has at least ten counts. V is TRBV7-2 and J is TRBJ2-1, with TRBD2 identical over 7 bases. Looked up from germline, CDR1 is SGHTA and CDR2 is FQGNSA. This CDR3 contains 16 residues. With 5 bases clipped from V and 0 bases from J, the junction kept 7 bases outside the gene matches. The CDR3 nucleotides read TGTGCCAGCAGCCCTCTGGGGGGGAGCTCCTACAATGAGCAGTTCTTC. Translating it yields CASSPLGGSSYNEQFF.

This clonotype was recorded many times. This chain links TRBV12-3 or TRBV12-4 with TRBJ2-5; 12 bases agree with TRBD1. This CDR3 has 15 amino acids. Losses at the gene ends were 6 bases for V and 5 bases for J; bases not matched to a gene: 7. CDR3 loop: CASRLRDRGLETQYF. The DNA for the CDR3 is TGTGCCAGCAGGCTCCGGGACAGGGGGCTCGAGACCCAGTACTTC.

The rearrangement uses TRBV28 and TRBJ1-5, with TRBD1 identical over 7 bases. With 2 bases clipped from V and 6 bases from J, the junction kept 16 bases outside the gene matches. CDR1 and CDR2 (germline): MDHEN, SYDVKM. The CDR3 spans 18 residues. This CDR3 is CASSLLSRGGVFPQPQHF. As DNA, the CDR3 is TGTGCCAGCAGTTTACTTTCCAGAGGGGGCGTTTTCCCTCAGCCCCAGCATTTT.

This clonotype appeared many times. V usage is TRBV7-2 and J usage is TRBJ2-5; tentatively, D is TRBD2 (7 bases). V was shortened by 1 base and J by 3 bases, with 9 bases between the two germline ends. The CDR3 length is 14 residues. Germline CDR1 reads SGHTA; CDR2 reads FQGNSA. Written as DNA, the CDR3 is TGTGCCAGCAGCTTAGAAGGGGGGGAAGAGACCCAGTACTTC. Encoded protein: CASSLEGGEETQYF.

A note on this clonotype: This may stem from a read error, because a much larger clone lies one nucleotide away. This chain joins TRBV6-1 and TRBJ2-2; D unresolved. CDR1 MNHNS and CDR2 SASEGT come from the germline V gene. Trimming cost V 6 bases and J 3 bases, with 8 bases left between them. The CDR3 runs to 13 residues. CDR3 DNA sequence: TGTGCCAGCAGGGCCTTACACACCGGGGAGCTGTTTTTT. Its protein is CASRALHTGELFF.

With respect to this clonotype: A junction boundary mismatches the germline segment, possibly from a read error. The rearrangement uses TRBV30 and TRBJ1-1; D unclear. This CDR3 is built from 12 residues. Per the germline V gene, CDR1 is GTSNPN and CDR2 is SVGIG (reference sequence). The CDR3 loop reads CAWSEGEPETFF. The CDR3, as DNA: TGTGCCTGGAGCGAGGGAGAACCTGAAACTTTCTTT.